This TCR beta chain appears in the sequencing data of a study of T-cell memory formation after mild COVID-19. Whole-study context: Most TCR clusters belonged to a single donor. Study observations and caveats: Later expanders leaned CD4+, whereas clones that contracted between day 15 and 85 were balanced CD4/CD8. CD8+ contracting clones occupied EMRA, while CD4+ ones occupied mainly CM and EM.

Between the trimmed V and J ends, which lost 5 bases and 0 bases, there was a span of 13 bases. From germline, CDR1 is MNHEY and CDR2 SVGEGT. The CDR3 spans 15 residues. Constant-segment primers were used for 5'RACE, and the resulting TCR alpha and TCR beta cDNA libraries carried sample barcodes and UMIs. One entry per CDR3 protein results from TCRdb running MiXCR on the 5' RACE reads. The sample lists hundreds of thousands of distinct CDR3 sequences, less than 25% occurring once. On this clonotype itself: Antigen: not known.

Material for sequencing was PBMCs or a T cell subset sorted from them (not recorded which). The receptor's source is an adult woman who had mild COVID-19 (a few samples of this study predate the infection). Cell type and time point are not known. J is TRBJ2-5 and V is TRBV6-2 or TRBV6-3, with D maybe TRBD2 (6 bases). As DNA, the CDR3 is TGTGCCAGCAGTCCGCCTCGGGAGTACCAAGAGACCCAGTACTTC. Amino acids: CASSPPREYQETQYF.